This TCR beta chain was captured in a study of shared clonotypes between healthy human individuals. Naivety among CD8 cells was defined by CD45RO negativity and positive CCR7 selection, thereby excluding terminally differentiated effector memory CD45RA+ cells. This clone was picked up one time. Antigen: not known. Generated by immunoSEQ multiplex PCR, the TCRdb table keeps only in-frame clones and is missing some. The sample yields approximately 840,000 clones, around 96% seen once. Germline V gene lookup returns CDR1 SGHAT and CDR2 FQNNGV. The CDR3 loop spans 13 amino acids. V lost 2 bases, J lost 6 bases, and 10 bases lay in between. General study results and limits: Naive CD4 clonotype sharing across several donors was 4% to 5%. Rarefaction showed sorted-subset sequencing was incomplete despite large depth.

The chain couples TRBV11-2 to TRBJ1-1; possible D gene TRBD1, 6 bases. The TCR comes from a man aged 30-40 years in good health. Material for sequencing was naive CD8+ T cells sorted from blood. This CDR3 is CASSLQGLAEAFF. CDR3 coding DNA: TGTGCCAGCAGCTTACAGGGGTTGGCTGAAGCTTTCTTT.